These 20 T cell receptor beta chains originate from one sample sequenced in a study of identifying expanded T cells in peripheral blood. The assay was immunoSEQ multiplex PCR, and TCRdb's table has in-frame clones only and misses some. The table records some 100,000 clones, around 90% of them present only once. Sequenced: blood. Receptors were obtained from a person between 18 and 75 years old in good health.

The rearrangement uses TRBV19 and TRBJ1-4; perhaps TRBD1 as D (5 bases). The V gene lost 8 bases and the J gene lost 0 bases, with 13 bases spanning the gap. There are 15 residues in the CDR3. Germline-derived CDR1 and CDR2 are LNHDA and SQIVND (reference sequence). CDR3 sequence (DNA): TGTGCCAGTCAAGGGGCGGAGGCAACTAATGAAAAACTGTTTTTT. Protein: CASQGAEATNEKLFF.

The count of this clone is one. The chain combines TRBV27 with TRBJ1-5, with TRBD1 as a possible D gene (6 bases). Germline V gives CDR1 MNHEY, CDR2 SMNVEV (reference sequence). The CDR3 totals 15 residues. Between the trimmed V and J ends, which lost 3 bases and 7 bases, there was a span of 16 bases. The CDR3 is CASSLGSGEAQPQHF. CDR3 DNA: TGTGCCAGCAGTTTGGGTTCAGGGGAGGCCCAGCCCCAGCATTTT.

The DNA for the CDR3 is TGTGCCAGCAGCTTAGATTTCACCGGGGAGCTGTTTTTT. It translates to CASSLDFTGELFF. V usage is TRBV11-3 and J usage is TRBJ2-2; D is unresolved. The CDR3 is made up of 13 amino acids. CDR1 and CDR2 from the germline V gene are SGHNT and YENEEA. V dropped 0 bases and J dropped 4 bases, with 3 bases sitting between them.

The chain links TRBV4-2 to TRBJ1-5; a possible D gene is TRBD1 (5 bases). This CDR3 is 15 amino acids long. Germline CDR1 LGHNA, CDR2 YNFKEQ. Trimming removed 2 bases at V and 6 bases at J, with 14 bases between. This CDR3 is CASSQRQSAGQPQHF. The CDR3 region has the DNA TGTGCCAGCAGCCAACGACAGTCAGCCGGTCAGCCCCAGCATTTT.

J is TRBJ2-3 and V is TRBV11-2; D possibly matches TRBD1 or TRBD2 (5 bases each). Per the germline V gene, CDR1 is SGHAT and CDR2 is FQNNGV. The germline V and J ends were trimmed by 5 bases and 0 bases, with 15 bases remaining between them. This CDR3 comprises 16 residues. Here the CDR3 DNA reads TGTGCCAGCAGCCAGGGACGGAGTCCGAGCACAGATACGCAGTATTTT. Protein: CASSQGRSPSTDTQYF.

CDR3 in amino acids: CASSQRMGENYEQYF. Here the CDR3 DNA reads TGCGCCAGCAGCCAACGAATGGGGGAAAACTACGAGCAGTACTTC. This chain uses TRBV4-1 with TRBJ2-7; either TRBD1 or TRBD2 may fit D (5 bases each). The germline V gene has CDR1 MGHRA and CDR2 YSYEKL. CDR3 length: 15 amino acids. Trimming stripped 2 bases from V and 3 bases from J, with 14 bases between.

The chain recombines TRBV7-6 with TRBJ2-1, with D possibly TRBD2 on 6 matching bases. V lost 3 bases and J 3 bases, leaving 6 bases between the germline ends. The CDR3 covers 13 residues. Germline CDR1 SGHVS, CDR2 FNYEAQ. CDR3 protein: CASSLGLYNEQFF. CDR3 nucleotide sequence: TGTGCCAGCAGCTTGGGACTCTACAATGAGCAGTTCTTC.

CDR3 region: CASSVGAITSSYEQYF. The DNA for the CDR3 is TGTGCCAGCAGCGTAGGGGCTATAACTTCCTCCTACGAGCAGTACTTC. The chain links TRBV9 to TRBJ2-7; D gene ambiguous. V gave up 0 bases and J gave up 0 bases, with 13 bases separating them. CDR1 and CDR2 (germline): SGDLS, YYNGEE. The CDR3 extends over 16 amino acids.

As for this clone: The junction shows a germline mismatch at one end, possibly a read error. This sample includes further DNA sequences coding for the same CDR3. The chain links TRBV4-1 to TRBJ1-2; unclear D gene. Per the germline V gene, CDR1 is MGHRA and CDR2 is YSYEKL. The CDR3 is made up of 14 amino acids. The CDR3 loop is CASSQDARNYGYTF. For the CDR3, the DNA is TGCGCTAGCAGCCAAGACGCCAGAAACTATGGCTACACCTTC.

This clone has more than one count but fewer than ten. The chain has TRBV14 and TRBJ2-1; TRBD2 is a possible D gene (7 bases). Germline V gene lookup returns CDR1 SGHDN and CDR2 FVKESK. V was pared by 3 bases and J by 8 bases, with 17 bases between. The CDR3 runs 15 residues. The CDR3 here is CASSQRELGGYEQFF. The CDR3 DNA is TGTGCCAGCAGCCAGCGGGAGTTAGGGGGATATGAGCAGTTCTTC.

The rearrangement joins TRBV4-1 to TRBJ2-7; D is perhaps TRBD2 (6 bases). Germline V gene lookup returns CDR1 MGHRA and CDR2 YSYEKL. CDR3 length equals 14 residues. V dropped 4 bases and J dropped 2 bases, with 12 bases sitting between them. CDR3 region: CASSPPEGTYEQYF. The CDR3 DNA reads as TGCGCCAGCAGCCCTCCGGAGGGTACCTACGAGCAGTACTTC.

The V call is TRBV7-3, the J call TRBJ2-2, with TRBD2 matching 8 bases. In germline, CDR1 is SGHTA, CDR2 FQGTGA. CDR3 length: 17 residues. The V and J ends lost 5 bases and 1 base, in that order; junction bases with no gene match: 9. As DNA, the CDR3 is TGTGCCAGCAGCACCCACTCGCTAGCGGGGAACACCGGGGAGCTGTTTTTT. Translated, it gives CASSTHSLAGNTGELFF.

Remarks on this clone: The same CDR3 is also encoded by other DNA sequences in this sample. The chain has TRBV29-1 and TRBJ1-4; 7 positions agree with TRBD1. V lost 4 bases, J lost 7 bases, and 3 bases stayed unmatched. The CDR3 is 12 residues long. The germline V gene has CDR1 SQVTM and CDR2 ANQGSEA. The CDR3, as DNA: TGCAGCGTTGCAGGGGGAGGTGAAAAACTGTTTTTT. Its protein is CSVAGGGEKLFF.

The chain is built from TRBV4-3 and TRBJ1-4; D not certain. V lost 4 bases and J lost 3, with 12 bases in between. CDR1 and CDR2 from the germline V gene are LGHNA and YSLEER. The CDR3 is 15 amino acids. Here the CDR3 DNA reads TGCGCCAGCAGCCCGGCGGGCAGTGCTAATGAAAAACTGTTTTTT. It codes for CASSPAGSANEKLFF.

The chain links TRBV11-2 to TRBJ2-1; the match to TRBD1 covers 7 bases. CDR3 size: 13 residues. Unmatched junction bases numbered 5, after V lost 3 bases and J lost 9 bases. Germline CDR1 reads SGHAT; CDR2 reads FQNNGV. CDR3 DNA sequence: TGTGCCAGCAGCTTGGGCAGGGACAGTGAGCAGTTCTTC. Translation gives CASSLGRDSEQFF.

The chain joins TRBV2 to TRBJ2-1, with D possibly TRBD2 on 5 matching bases. CDR3 length: 16 residues. Germline V CDR1 and CDR2: SNHLY, FYNNEI. V dropped 5 bases and J dropped 1 base, with 15 bases sitting between them. The CDR3 DNA follows: TGTGCCAGCAGTATCGAGAGCGGTGCGTCCTACAATGAGCAGTTCTTC. Translating it yields CASSIESGASYNEQFF.

This chain joins TRBV9 and TRBJ2-7; TRBD2 matches at 10 bases. CDR1 and CDR2 from the germline V gene are SGDLS and YYNGEE. This CDR3 has 14 residues. The junction had 2 bases not matched to a gene; V was cut back by 2 bases and J by 3 bases. Written as DNA, the CDR3 is TGTGCCAGCAGCGTCGCTAGCGGGAGCTACGAGCAGTACTTC. This sequence encodes CASSVASGSYEQYF. Filled out from reference TRBV9 and TRBJ2-7, the complete variable domain reads DSGVTQTPKHLITATGQRVTLRCSPRSGDLSVYWYQQSLDQGLQFLIQYYNGEERAKGNILERFSAQQFPDLHSELNLSSLELGDSALYFCASSVASGSYEQYFGPGTRLTVT.

The CDR3 DNA follows: TGTGCCAGCAGCCTTGCAGAGCCGAACACCGGGGAGCTGTTTTTT. This encodes CASSLAEPNTGELFF. V usage is TRBV21-1 and J usage is TRBJ2-2. TRBV21-1 is a known pseudogene. This CDR3 region has 15 residues.

This chain joins TRBV18 and TRBJ2-3; 7 bases agree with TRBD2. Unmatched junction bases numbered 0, after V lost 2 bases and J lost 1 base. Germline assignment: CDR1 KGHSH and CDR2 LQKENI. The CDR3 is 14 amino acids. The DNA for the CDR3 is TGTGCCAGCTCACCAGGGGGGGGCACAGATACGCAGTATTTT. It is translated as CASSPGGGTDTQYF.

This clone was observed once. The chain recombines TRBV27 with TRBJ1-6, with 10 bases fitting TRBD1. The CDR3 contains 16 residues. Germline CDR1 reads MNHEY; CDR2 reads SMNVEV (reference sequence). J gave up 9 bases and V 4 bases, and 9 bases lay outside the gene matches. The CDR3 bases are TGTGCCAGCAGTTCTCGGACAGGGGGGAAGGGTTCACCCCTCCACTTT. Its protein product is CASSSRTGGKGSPLHF.